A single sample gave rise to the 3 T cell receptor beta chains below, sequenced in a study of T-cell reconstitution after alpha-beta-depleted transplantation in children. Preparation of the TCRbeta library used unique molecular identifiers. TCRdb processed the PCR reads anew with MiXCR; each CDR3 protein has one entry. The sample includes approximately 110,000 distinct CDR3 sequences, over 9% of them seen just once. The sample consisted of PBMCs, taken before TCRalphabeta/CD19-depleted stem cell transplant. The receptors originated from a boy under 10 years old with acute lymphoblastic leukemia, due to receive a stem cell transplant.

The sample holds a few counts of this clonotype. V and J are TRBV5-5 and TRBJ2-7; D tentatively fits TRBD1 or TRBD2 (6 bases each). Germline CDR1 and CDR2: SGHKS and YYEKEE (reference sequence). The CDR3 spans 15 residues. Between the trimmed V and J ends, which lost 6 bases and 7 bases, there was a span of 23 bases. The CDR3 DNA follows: TGTGCCAGCATCTTAAACTGGAGGGTGCAGGGGGAGCAGTACTTC. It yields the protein CASILNWRVQGEQYF. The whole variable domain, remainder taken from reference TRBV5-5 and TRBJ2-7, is DAGVTQSPTHLIKTRGQQVTLRCSPISGHKSVSWYQQVLGQGPQFIFQYYEKEERGRGNFPDRFSARQFPNYSSELNVNALLLGDSALYLCASILNWRVQGEQYFGPGTRLTVT.

CDR3: CSAKATGSGIDEQYF. The CDR3 region has the DNA TGCAGTGCTAAAGCAACGGGCAGCGGGATTGACGAGCAGTACTTC. The chain recombines TRBV20-1 with TRBJ2-7; 7 bases align to TRBD2. The CDR3 has 15 residues. J lost 5 bases, V lost 4 bases, and 14 bases had no gene match. The germline CDR1 and CDR2 sequences are DFQATT and SNEGSKA (reference sequence).

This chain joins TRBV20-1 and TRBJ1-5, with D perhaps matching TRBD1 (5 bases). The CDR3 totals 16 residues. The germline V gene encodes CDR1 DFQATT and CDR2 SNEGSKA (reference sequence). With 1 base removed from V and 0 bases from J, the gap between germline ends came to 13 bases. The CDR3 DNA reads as TGCAGTGCTAGAGCAGGGTTTGGGGCTAGCAATCAGCCCCAGCATTTT. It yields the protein CSARAGFGASNQPQHF.